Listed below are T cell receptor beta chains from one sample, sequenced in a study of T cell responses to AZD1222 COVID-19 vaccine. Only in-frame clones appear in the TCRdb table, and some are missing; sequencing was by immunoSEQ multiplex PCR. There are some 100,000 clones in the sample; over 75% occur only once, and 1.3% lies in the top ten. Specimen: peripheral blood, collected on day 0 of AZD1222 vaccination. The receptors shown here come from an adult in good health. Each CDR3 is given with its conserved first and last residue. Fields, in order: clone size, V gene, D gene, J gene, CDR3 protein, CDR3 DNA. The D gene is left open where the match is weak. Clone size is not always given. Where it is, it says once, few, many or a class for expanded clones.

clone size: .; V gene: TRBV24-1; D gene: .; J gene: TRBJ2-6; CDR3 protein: CATSGDSGANVLTF; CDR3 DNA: TGTGCCACCAGTGGGGACTCTGGGGCCAACGTCCTGACTTTC
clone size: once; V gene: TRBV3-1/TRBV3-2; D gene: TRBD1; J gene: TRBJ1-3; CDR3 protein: CASSRQGWGNTIYF; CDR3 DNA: TGTGCCAGCAGCCGACAGGGGTGGGGAAACACCATATATTTT
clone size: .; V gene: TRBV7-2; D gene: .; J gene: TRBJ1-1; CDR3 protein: CASLRLLHPANTEAFF; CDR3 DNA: TGTGCCAGTCTACGCCTATTACACCCAGCGAACACTGAAGCTTTCTTT
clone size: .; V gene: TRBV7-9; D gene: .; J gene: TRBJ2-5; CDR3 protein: CASSLDWRLYF; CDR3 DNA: TGTGCCAGCAGCTTGGACTGGAGATTGTACTTC
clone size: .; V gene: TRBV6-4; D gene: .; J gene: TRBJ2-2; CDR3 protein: CASSSQGNTGELFF; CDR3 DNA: TGTGCCAGCAGCTCTCAGGGGAACACCGGGGAGCTGTTTTTT
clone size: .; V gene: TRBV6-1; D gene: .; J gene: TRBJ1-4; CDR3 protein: CASSDRGVKKLFF; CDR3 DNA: TGTGCCAGCAGTGACAGGGGCGTCAAAAAACTGTTTTTT
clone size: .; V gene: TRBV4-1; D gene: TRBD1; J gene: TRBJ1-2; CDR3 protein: CASSLGTEIYGYTF; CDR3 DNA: TGCGCCAGCAGCCTAGGGACAGAGATCTATGGCTACACCTTC
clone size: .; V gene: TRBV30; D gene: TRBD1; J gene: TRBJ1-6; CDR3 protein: CAWSPTGGESPLHF; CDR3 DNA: TGTGCCTGGAGTCCGACAGGGGGTGAGTCACCCCTCCACTTT
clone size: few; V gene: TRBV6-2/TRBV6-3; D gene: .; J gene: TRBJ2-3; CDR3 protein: CASSGATLDTQYF; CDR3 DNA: TGTGCCAGCAGTGGAGCAACCTTGGATACGCAGTATTTT
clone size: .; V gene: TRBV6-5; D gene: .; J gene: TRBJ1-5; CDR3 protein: CASSYLTQGIQPQHF; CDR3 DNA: TGTGCCAGCAGTTACTTAACTCAGGGAATCCAGCCCCAGCATTTT
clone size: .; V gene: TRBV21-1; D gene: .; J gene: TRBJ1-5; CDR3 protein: CATLTQGTLSNQPQHF; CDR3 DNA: TGTGCCACCCTCACTCAGGGGACTCTTAGCAATCAGCCCCAGCATTTT
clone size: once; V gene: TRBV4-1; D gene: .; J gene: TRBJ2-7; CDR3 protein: CASSQAKGTSYEQYF; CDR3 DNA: TGCGCCAGCAGCCAAGCAAAGGGGACCTCCTACGAGCAGTACTTC
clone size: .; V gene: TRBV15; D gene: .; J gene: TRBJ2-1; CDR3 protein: CATSRDFSNNEQFF; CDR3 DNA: TGTGCCACCAGCAGAGATTTCAGTAACAATGAGCAGTTCTTC
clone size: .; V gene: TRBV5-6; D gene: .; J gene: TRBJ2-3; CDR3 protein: CASMLRVSSSTDTQYF; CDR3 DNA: TGTGCCAGCATGCTGCGCGTTTCGAGTAGCACAGATACGCAGTATTTT
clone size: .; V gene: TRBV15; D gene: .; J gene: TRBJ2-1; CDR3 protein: CATSIPPDSSPYNEQFF; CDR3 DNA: TGTGCCACCAGCATACCCCCGGACAGCAGCCCCTACAATGAGCAGTTCTTC
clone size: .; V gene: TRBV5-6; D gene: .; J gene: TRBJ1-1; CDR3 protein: CASSSVLRGHREAFF; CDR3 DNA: TGTGCCAGCAGCTCCGTCCTTCGGGGGCACCGAGAAGCTTTCTTT
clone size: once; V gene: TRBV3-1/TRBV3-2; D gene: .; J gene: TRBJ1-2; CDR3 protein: CASSTPGQFYGYTF; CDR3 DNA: TGTGCCAGCAGCACCCCCGGGCAGTTCTATGGCTACACCTTC
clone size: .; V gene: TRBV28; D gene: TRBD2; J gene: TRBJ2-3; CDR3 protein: CASSLTPSGARTDTQYF; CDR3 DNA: TGTGCCAGCAGTTTAACCCCTAGCGGGGCCCGCACAGATACGCAGTATTTT
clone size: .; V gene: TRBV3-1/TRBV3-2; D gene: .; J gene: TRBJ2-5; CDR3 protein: CASSQPQETQYF; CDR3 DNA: TGTGCCAGCAGCCAGCCTCAAGAGACCCAGTACTTC
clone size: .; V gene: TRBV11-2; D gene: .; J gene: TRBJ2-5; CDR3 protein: CASSFGAVPQETQYF; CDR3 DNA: TGTGCCAGCAGCTTTGGAGCAGTTCCCCAAGAGACCCAGTACTTC
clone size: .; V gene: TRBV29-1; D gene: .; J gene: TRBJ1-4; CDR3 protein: CSVGWSNEKLFF; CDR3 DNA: TGCAGCGTTGGGTGGTCTAATGAAAAACTGTTTTTT
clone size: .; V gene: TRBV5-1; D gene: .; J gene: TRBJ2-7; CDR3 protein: CASSSENGHEQYF; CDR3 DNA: TGCGCCAGCAGCTCCGAGAACGGGCACGAGCAGTACTTC
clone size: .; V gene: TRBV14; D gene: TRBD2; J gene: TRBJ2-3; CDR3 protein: CASSQDVGLAGATQYF; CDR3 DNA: TGTGCCAGCAGCCAAGATGTGGGACTAGCGGGAGCTACGCAGTATTTT
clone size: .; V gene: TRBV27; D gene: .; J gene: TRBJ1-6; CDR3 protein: CASSFSAYNSPLHF; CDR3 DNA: TGTGCCAGCAGTTTCTCAGCCTATAATTCACCCCTCCACTTT
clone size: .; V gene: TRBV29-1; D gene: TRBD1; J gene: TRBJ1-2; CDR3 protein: CSARQGAETGYTF; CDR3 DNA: TGCAGCGCCCGACAGGGGGCTGAAACTGGCTACACCTTC
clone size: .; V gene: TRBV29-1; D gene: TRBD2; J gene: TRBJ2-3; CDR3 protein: CSVGGRADTQYF; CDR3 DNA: TGCAGCGTTGGGGGGAGGGCAGATACGCAGTATTTT
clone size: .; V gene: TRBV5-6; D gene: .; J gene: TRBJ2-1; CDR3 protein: CASSLVGDNNEQFF; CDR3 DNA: TGTGCCAGCAGCTTGGTTGGAGACAACAATGAGCAGTTCTTC
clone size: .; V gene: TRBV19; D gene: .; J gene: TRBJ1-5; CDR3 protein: CASSGGPPYQPQHF; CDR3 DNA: TGTGCCAGTAGTGGTGGACCTCCGTATCAGCCCCAGCATTTT
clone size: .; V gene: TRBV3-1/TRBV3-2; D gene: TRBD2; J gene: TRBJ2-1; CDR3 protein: CASSQGASGAREQFF; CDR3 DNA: TGTGCCAGCAGCCAAGGAGCTAGCGGGGCCCGCGAGCAGTTCTTC
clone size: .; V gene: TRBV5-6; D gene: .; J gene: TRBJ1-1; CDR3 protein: CASSRRLDRVMNTEAFF; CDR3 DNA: TGTGCCAGCAGCCGACGTTTGGACAGAGTGATGAACACTGAAGCTTTCTTT
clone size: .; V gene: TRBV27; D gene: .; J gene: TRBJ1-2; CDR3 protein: CASSPLGTNYGYTF; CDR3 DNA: TGTGCCAGCAGTCCTCTAGGCACTAACTATGGCTACACCTTC
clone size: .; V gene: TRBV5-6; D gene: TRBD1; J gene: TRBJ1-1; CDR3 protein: CASSPTGTVVSAFF; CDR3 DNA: TGTGCCAGCAGCCCGACCGGGACAGTAGTATCGGCTTTCTTT
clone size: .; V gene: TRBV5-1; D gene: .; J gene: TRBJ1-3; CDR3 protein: CASSLGRGRENTIYF; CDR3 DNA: TGCGCCAGCAGCTTGGGCAGGGGTCGCGAAAACACCATATATTTT